These 11 T cell receptor beta chains were sequenced from one sample in a study of human T cells and chemical hapten exposure. TCRdb used MiXCR to reprocess the RACE reads, holding one entry per CDR3 protein. Here the sample spans roughly 200,000 distinct CDR3 sequences, approximately 24% being singletons. This sample's time point: patch test 3, about 24 weeks after DPC sensitization. The sample's treatment: therapeutic diphenylcyclopropenone sensitization with weekly scalp DPC. The sample consisted of whole blood, taken in connection with sensitization to the hapten diphenylcyclopropenone (DPC). The receptors here all came from a woman aged 40-49 years with alopecia areata. Some clones in this sample may be carry-over from other donors' samples.

Only a few counts were recorded for this clonotype. The chain links TRBV27 to TRBJ2-6, with D perhaps TRBD1 or TRBD2 (5 bases each). This CDR3 has 16 residues. Trimming took off 3 bases at V and 2 bases at J, with 11 bases between the two ends. CDR1 is MNHEY and CDR2 is SMNVEV in the germline V gene (reference sequence). CDR3: CASSFGGSTGANVLTF. As DNA, the CDR3 is TGTGCCAGCAGTTTTGGGGGTTCAACTGGGGCCAACGTCCTGACTTTC.

This clonotype occurred once. The rearrangement joins TRBV6-2 or TRBV6-3 to TRBJ1-5, with TRBD1 as a possible D gene (5 bases). Germline CDR1 and CDR2: MNHEY and SVGEGT. The length of the CDR3 is 16 residues. V lost 0 bases and J lost 3, with 12 bases in between. The CDR3 region is CASSYSIARVNQPQHF. The DNA for the CDR3 is TGTGCCAGCAGTTACTCGATAGCCAGGGTCAATCAGCCCCAGCATTTT.

The chain is built from TRBV27 and TRBJ1-5; D is perhaps TRBD1 (6 bases). The germline V gene has CDR1 MNHEY and CDR2 SMNVEV (reference sequence). Trimming pared 6 bases from V and 3 bases from J, leaving 12 bases between. This CDR3 region has 14 residues. The CDR3 loop is CASRRTATNQPQHF. CDR3 DNA sequence: TGTGCCAGCAGAAGGACAGCCACCAATCAGCCCCAGCATTTT.

CDR3 in amino acids: CSATGGETQYF. In DNA form, the CDR3 reads TGCAGTGCCACTGGGGGAGAGACCCAGTACTTC. This chain uses TRBV20-1 with TRBJ2-5, with D perhaps being TRBD1 or TRBD2 (5 bases each). V was clipped by 6 bases and J by 4 bases, with 9 bases between them. The CDR3 runs to 11 residues. Germline values: CDR1 DFQATT, CDR2 SNEGSKA (reference sequence).

In its sample, this clonotype was seen a few times. The rearrangement links TRBV20-1 to TRBJ2-3, with 11 bases matching TRBD2. V lost 5 bases and J lost 5; bases outside the gene matches: 3. This CDR3 region has 13 residues. Per the germline V gene, CDR1 is DFQATT and CDR2 is SNEGSKA (reference sequence). The CDR3 DNA follows: TGCAGTGCTTCCGGGACTAGCGGAGATACGCAGTATTTT. This sequence encodes CSASGTSGDTQYF.

This rearrangement joins TRBV5-1 to TRBJ2-3; D is uncertain. From germline, CDR1 is SGHRS and CDR2 YFSETQ. Trimming shortened V by 0 bases and J by 6 bases, and 14 bases separated the two germline ends. The CDR3 sequence is 15 residues long. The CDR3 loop is CASSLDQTSWDTQYF. The DNA for the CDR3 is TGCGCCAGCAGCTTGGACCAGACATCTTGGGATACGCAGTATTTT.

The chain is built from TRBV7-2 and TRBJ1-2; no clear D. The CDR3 is 13 residues long. Between the trimmed V and J ends, which lost 5 bases and 8 bases, there was a span of 15 bases. Germline CDR1 SGHTA, CDR2 FQGNSA. The CDR3 DNA reads TGTGCCAGCAGCCTCACAGAGGTGGTCGGCTACACCTTC. It encodes CASSLTEVVGYTF.

This clonotype occurred a few times. This chain joins TRBV9 and TRBJ2-1; maybe TRBD2 (5 bases). The CDR3 consists of 13 residues. Germline CDR1 and CDR2: SGDLS and YYNGEE. The V end was cut by 0 bases, the J end by 6 bases, with 7 bases between. The DNA for the CDR3 is TGTGCCAGCAGCGTAGGCAGCGGCAATGAGCAGTTCTTC. The encoded protein is CASSVGSGNEQFF.

Remarks on this clonotype: A much larger clone lies one base from this, so it may be a read error. The rearrangement uses TRBV12-3 or TRBV12-4 and TRBJ1-1; D gene uncertain. V lost 2 bases and J 0 bases, leaving 4 bases between the germline ends. There are 13 residues in the CDR3. CDR3 loop: CASSLRVNTEAFF. The CDR3 DNA reads as TGTGCCAGCAGTTTAAGGGTGAACACTGAAGCTTTCTTT.

The table lists this clonotype with a few counts. The chain uses TRBV6-5 and TRBJ2-1; 7 nucleotides agree with TRBD2. With 7 bases clipped from V and 8 bases from J, the junction kept 14 bases outside the gene matches. The CDR3 is 15 amino acids. In germline, CDR1 is MNHEY, CDR2 SVGAGI. CDR3 loop: CASKVWEAGWYEQFF. As DNA, the CDR3 is TGTGCCAGCAAAGTATGGGAAGCGGGATGGTATGAGCAGTTCTTC.

This clonotype was seen repeatedly, ten times or more. V usage is TRBV11-3 and J usage is TRBJ2-2; D may correspond to TRBD1 or TRBD2 (5 bases each). Trimming pared 1 base from V and 4 bases from J, leaving 13 bases between. This CDR3 has 16 amino acids. CDR1 SGHNT and CDR2 YENEEA come from the germline V gene. CDR3 nucleotides: TGTGCCAGCAGCTTAGTAATCGGGACGCCCACCGGGGAGCTGTTTTTT. Translating gives CASSLVIGTPTGELFF.